A selection of T cell receptor beta chains follows, all from one sample in a study of blood T cell repertoires in COVID-19. Produced via immunoSEQ multiplex PCR; TCRdb's table is partial and in-frame only. The sample has 190,000 or so clones; around 89% are singletons. Sequencing input: PBMCs or T cells enriched from blood (not recorded which). The receptors derive from a woman aged 18-29 years who had recovered from COVID-19. Each CDR3 is given with its conserved first and last residue. The D gene is left open where the match is weak. Size is omitted from some rows. Given values are once, few, many or a class for expanded clones.

V gene	J gene	D gene	CDR3 length	clone size	CDR3 protein	CDR3 DNA
TRBV6-5	TRBJ1-2	NA	15	NA	CASSPSREGNYGYTF	TGTGCCAGCAGTCCTTCCCGGGAGGGGAACTATGGCTACACCTTC
TRBV6-5	TRBJ1-1	NA	12	NA	CASTDRNTEAFF	TGTGCCAGCACCGACAGGAACACTGAAGCTTTCTTT
TRBV6-5	TRBJ2-2	NA	13	NA	CASSYRGTGELFF	TGTGCCAGCAGTTACAGGGGGACCGGGGAGCTGTTTTTT
TRBV7-9	TRBJ1-2	TRBD1	13	NA	CASSQTTGDGYTF	TGTGCCAGCAGCCAGACGACAGGGGATGGCTACACCTTC
TRBV5-1	TRBJ2-1	TRBD1	16	NA	CASSPGTAGAYNEQFF	TGCGCCAGCAGCCCTGGGACAGCTGGTGCCTACAATGAGCAGTTCTTC
TRBV7-2	TRBJ2-1	TRBD2	14	NA	CASSLGLAGGQQFF	TGTGCCAGCAGCTTAGGACTAGCGGGGGGCCAGCAGTTCTTC
TRBV11-2	TRBJ2-7	NA	15	once	CASSLDPRSPYEQYF	TGTGCCAGCAGCTTAGATCCCCGTAGTCCCTACGAGCAGTACTTC
TRBV30	TRBJ1-3	NA	13	NA	CAWSRGARNTIYF	TGTGCCTGGAGCCGAGGTGCCCGAAACACCATATATTTT
TRBV2	TRBJ1-1	NA	13	NA	CASLWGGLTEAFF	TGTGCCAGCCTCTGGGGGGGTCTCACTGAAGCTTTCTTT
TRBV21-1	TRBJ1-6	NA	15	NA	CASTLDISYNSPLHF	TGTGCCAGCACCCTGGACATTTCCTATAATTCACCCCTCCACTTT
TRBV6-5	TRBJ2-1	NA	14	few	CASSYGGLFGEQFF	TGTGCCAGCAGTTACGGGGGCTTGTTCGGTGAGCAGTTCTTC
TRBV29-1	TRBJ1-3	TRBD1	15	NA	CSVWGQGATGNTIYF	TGCAGCGTTTGGGGACAGGGGGCAACTGGAAACACCATATATTTT
TRBV6-5	TRBJ1-2	NA	14	NA	CASSYEGYRGGYTF	TGTGCCAGCAGTTACGAGGGCTATCGAGGTGGCTACACCTTC
TRBV7-9	TRBJ1-1	TRBD1	14	NA	CASSPTGVGTEAFF	TGTGCCAGCAGCCCGACAGGGGTTGGTACTGAAGCTTTCTTT
TRBV4-2	TRBJ2-5	NA	14	NA	CASSQQLVQETQYF	TGTGCCAGCAGCCAACAACTAGTTCAAGAGACCCAGTACTTC
TRBV21-1	TRBJ1-1	NA	16	NA	CASSKEQGGVNTEAFF	TGTGCCAGCAGCAAAGAGCAGGGTGGGGTGAACACTGAAGCTTTCTTT
TRBV19	TRBJ2-7	TRBD1	15	NA	CASSSSGTGGYEQYF	TGTGCCAGTAGTTCCTCCGGGACAGGGGGCTACGAGCAGTACTTC
TRBV19	TRBJ2-5	NA	12	NA	CASSQGRETQYF	TGTGCCAGTTCACAGGGTCGGGAGACCCAGTACTTC
TRBV9	TRBJ2-1	NA	13	NA	CASSVGSGNEQFF	TGTGCCAGCAGCGTAGGTTCGGGCAATGAGCAGTTCTTC
TRBV28	TRBJ1-6	NA	12	NA	CAHRVDNSPLHF	TGTGCCCACCGGGTGGATAATTCACCCCTCCACTTT
TRBV6-5	TRBJ1-2	TRBD1	13	NA	CASKLQGADGYTF	TGTGCCAGCAAATTACAGGGGGCGGACGGCTACACCTTC
TRBV6-4	TRBJ2-3	NA	14	few	CASSDQASTDTQYF	TGTGCCAGCAGTGACCAGGCTAGCACAGATACGCAGTATTTT
TRBV2	TRBJ2-2	TRBD1	15	NA	CASSEGDRGTGELFF	TGTGCCAGCAGTGAGGGAGACAGGGGGACCGGGGAGCTGTTTTTT
TRBV29-1	TRBJ1-3	NA	13	few	CSAEGGLGNTIYF	TGCAGCGCCGAGGGGGGGCTTGGAAACACCATATATTTT
TRBV28	TRBJ2-1	NA	16	NA	CASSSPGSTSYNEQFF	TGTGCCAGCAGCAGCCCAGGGTCCACCTCCTACAATGAGCAGTTCTTC
TRBV6-1	TRBJ2-5	TRBD2	17	NA	CASSEALTGGPKETQYF	TGTGCCAGCAGTGAAGCGCTAACGGGGGGGCCGAAAGAGACCCAGTACTTC
TRBV5-1	TRBJ1-5	NA	14	NA	CASSVQPSNQPQHF	TGCGCCAGCAGCGTACAGCCTAGCAATCAGCCCCAGCATTTT
TRBV10-3	TRBJ1-1	NA	13	NA	CALAPGLDTEAFF	TGTGCCCTCGCTCCGGGACTGGACACTGAAGCTTTCTTT
TRBV29-1	TRBJ2-5	NA	11	NA	CTVRPGETQYF	TGCACCGTCCGTCCCGGAGAGACCCAGTACTTC
TRBV6-5	TRBJ2-5	NA	11	many	CATQRVETQYF	TGTGCCACCCAGAGGGTTGAGACCCAGTACTTC
TRBV19	TRBJ1-2	TRBD1	16	few	CASTTPTGGYNYGYTF	TGTGCCAGTACTACCCCCACAGGGGGCTATAACTATGGCTACACCTTC
TRBV7-9	TRBJ2-3	NA	14	NA	CASSARTSMDTQYF	TGTGCCAGCAGCGCTAGGACAAGTATGGATACGCAGTATTTT
TRBV4-2	TRBJ2-1	TRBD2	17	NA	CASSQEVRTSRVNEQFF	TGTGCCAGCAGCCAAGAGGTCCGGACTAGTAGGGTGAATGAGCAGTTCTTC
TRBV28	TRBJ1-2	NA	11	NA	CASQGGYGYTF	TGTGCCAGCCAAGGAGGCTATGGCTACACCTTC
TRBV6-5	TRBJ1-1	NA	12	NA	CASSYTPHKAFF	TGTGCCAGCAGTTACACCCCGCACAAAGCTTTCTTT
TRBV3-1/TRBV3-2	TRBJ1-2	NA	13	NA	CASSQESPYGYTF	TGTGCCAGCAGCCAAGAGAGTCCCTATGGCTACACCTTC
TRBV3-1/TRBV3-2	TRBJ2-7	NA	16	NA	CASSPQALPPRDEQYF	TGTGCCAGCAGCCCCCAAGCGCTACCCCCGCGGGACGAGCAGTACTTC
TRBV5-1	TRBJ2-3	TRBD1	15	NA	CASSDRGPGSDTQYF	TGCGCCAGCAGCGACAGGGGCCCCGGCTCAGATACGCAGTATTTT
TRBV3-1/TRBV3-2	TRBJ1-6	NA	14	NA	CASSQEGRDSPLHF	TGTGCCAGCAGCCAGGAAGGGAGGGATTCACCCCTCCACTTT
TRBV2	TRBJ1-2	TRBD1	14	NA	CASGGASGGPGYTF	TGTGCCAGCGGGGGGGCTTCAGGGGGCCCCGGCTACACCTTC
TRBV7-9	TRBJ1-1	TRBD1	15	NA	CASSLVGTGDTEAFF	TGTGCCAGCAGCTTAGTAGGGACAGGGGACACTGAAGCTTTCTTT
TRBV6-1	TRBJ1-5	TRBD1	15	NA	CASSERQGGEQPQHF	TGTGCCAGCAGTGAACGACAGGGGGGAGAGCAGCCCCAGCATTTT
TRBV7-9	TRBJ2-1	TRBD2	15	NA	CASSLEGGGYNEQFF	TGTGCCAGCAGCTTAGAAGGCGGGGGGTACAATGAGCAGTTCTTC
TRBV3-1/TRBV3-2	TRBJ2-1	NA	12	NA	CASSQIYDEQFF	TGTGCCAGCAGCCAAATCTACGATGAGCAGTTCTTC
TRBV19	TRBJ2-3	TRBD2	16	NA	CASSTLAGASTDTQYF	TGTGCCAGTAGTACACTAGCGGGGGCTAGCACAGATACGCAGTATTTT
TRBV11-2	TRBJ2-1	TRBD1	15	NA	CASSLGTGSYNEQFF	TGTGCCAGCAGCCTCGGGACAGGTAGCTACAATGAGCAGTTCTTC
TRBV5-1	TRBJ2-7	NA	16	few	CASSLTSGRTTYEQYF	TGCGCCAGCAGCTTGACGTCAGGGAGGACTACGTACGAGCAGTACTTC
TRBV6-5	TRBJ2-7	NA	16	NA	CASSYSIVDSSYEQYF	TGTGCCAGCAGTTACTCGATAGTTGACAGCTCCTACGAGCAGTACTTC